This T cell receptor beta chain is from a study of blood T cells in healthy people across ages. This clonotype was seen repeatedly, ten times or more. The CDR3 is made up of 16 amino acids. V lost 3 bases and J lost 7, with 19 bases in between. Healthy Caucasians from Russia aged about 6 to 90 served as donors. Using a J-beta primer mix together with a sample-barcoded 5' primer, a second PCR was run for roughly 6 to 11 cycles. TCRdb analysed the 5' RACE reads with MiXCR anew, one entry per CDR3 protein. The table has 650,000 or so distinct CDR3 sequences, about 50% seen once; the top ten hold around an eighth.

V is TRBV12-3 or TRBV12-4 and J is TRBJ1-5; a weak D match, TRBD1 (5 bases). The clonotype comes from a woman of 80 years or more in good health. The sequenced sample was blood. The CDR3 here is CASSLMRGAVGQPQHF. The DNA of the CDR3 is TGTGCCAGCAGTTTGATGAGGGGCGCGGTTGGCCAGCCCCAGCATTTT.